Included here is one TCR beta chain sequence, with context. What it recognizes is unknown. This specimen belongs to a study of immune evolution from preneoplasia to lung adenocarcinoma. The data were produced by immunoSEQ multiplex PCR, yet TCRdb's version contains in-frame clones alone and is incomplete. The sample has 10,000 to 13,000 clones; approximately 77% are singletons. Resections took place in Japan or China from about 2014 to 2017. Study-wide results and caveats: Compared with EGFR-mutant or double wild-type lesions, KRAS-mutant nodules were more clonal. Later-stage lesions appeared to have more T cells, more diversity, less clonality. Normal lung had the highest top T cell clone frequencies.

CDR1 and CDR2 from the germline V gene are GTSNPN and SVGIG (reference sequence). V lost 3 bases and J 7 bases, leaving 15 bases between the germline ends. The CDR3 loop spans 13 amino acids. This sequence originates from an older person with lung adenocarcinoma. The sample consisted of FFPE minimally invasive lung adenocarcinoma tissue. The rearrangement uses TRBV30 and TRBJ1-2; no definite D call. CDR3 in amino acids: CAWRTAGWFGYTF. CDR3 coding DNA: TGTGCCTGGAGGACGGCAGGATGGTTTGGCTACACCTTC.